The TCR beta chain under discussion was sequenced for a study of T-cell reconstitution after alpha-beta-depleted transplantation in children. The V and J ends lost 4 bases and 5 bases respectively, with 17 bases between them. Germline CDR1 is MNHEY and CDR2 is SVGAGI. The CDR3 extends over 15 amino acids. This clonotype turned up a few times. The library targeted TCRbeta and was prepared with unique molecular identifiers. TCRdb passed the PCR reads through MiXCR, listing each CDR3 protein once. The sample lists about 500,000 distinct CDR3 sequences; 32% were seen once. This sequence originates from a human donor who donated a stem cell graft to a child with aplastic anemia. Sequencing used PBMCs from the stem cell graft donor, obtained from the stem cell graft. The rearrangement uses TRBV6-5 and TRBJ2-5; tentative D call: TRBD2 (7 bases). CDR3 residues: CASSSAGAAMETQYF. The CDR3 coding sequence is TGTGCCAGCAGTTCGGCGGGGGCGGCTATGGAGACCCAGTACTTC.